This is a list of T cell receptor beta chains from one sample in a study of cytomegalovirus exposure and HLA in healthy donors. Clones were read by immunoSEQ multiplex PCR, and TCRdb kept only the in-frame ones, dropping some. The sample has about 100,000 clones, roughly three quarters seen once. Material: PBMCs. Receptors originate from a woman aged 45-65 years in good health and CMV-seropositive. The CDR3 runs from the conserved cysteine through the conserved F or W. D genes are given only for firm matches. Clone size is stated in some rows and not others, as once, few, many or a class when expanded.

TRBV21-1	few	TRBJ2-1	NA	CASTLGEGEQFF
TRBV27	NA	TRBJ1-4	TRBD1	CASRAGTQGLNEKLFF
TRBV5-5	NA	TRBJ2-7	TRBD2	CASSLETSGTYEQYF
TRBV6-5	NA	TRBJ2-1	TRBD2	CASSYRLAGYNEQFF
TRBV5-1	few	TRBJ2-2	NA	CASSLDSTRHRAGELFF
TRBV15	NA	TRBJ2-1	NA	CATSPRGGRENEQFF
TRBV2	NA	TRBJ2-1	TRBD2	CASEGLAGVISAGNEQFF
TRBV10-3	NA	TRBJ2-1	NA	CAISDKRGNNNEQFF
TRBV7-9	NA	TRBJ1-2	NA	CASTLEGQANYGYTF
TRBV29-1	NA	TRBJ1-4	TRBD1	CSVRQGATNEKLFF
TRBV30	NA	TRBJ1-5	NA	CATSYRDAGPQHF
TRBV19	few	TRBJ2-1	NA	CASSTLTRYNEQFF
TRBV6-1	NA	TRBJ2-4	NA	CASSDPLLAKNIQYF
TRBV9	NA	TRBJ2-1	TRBD2	CASSAPSGGATWEQFF
TRBV7-3	NA	TRBJ2-7	TRBD1	CASSLKPGQGYEQYF
TRBV11-1	NA	TRBJ2-3	TRBD2	CASSLTSTSTDTQYF
TRBV11-3	once	TRBJ1-1	NA	CASSSLRDTEAFF
TRBV5-1	NA	TRBJ1-1	NA	CASSPAGGNRDTEAFF
TRBV7-6	NA	TRBJ2-3	TRBD2	CASSLTGGAGDTQYF
TRBV21-1	NA	TRBJ2-1	NA	CASSKGRTSGGNNEQFF
TRBV7-9	NA	TRBJ2-1	TRBD2	CASSLGTSGLPSSYNEQFF
TRBV18	NA	TRBJ1-2	TRBD1	CASSPRDRTNYGYTF
TRBV2	few	TRBJ2-7	TRBD2	CASRREGLGEQYF
TRBV18	NA	TRBJ1-1	NA	CASSSSGDTEAFF
TRBV7-8	once	TRBJ1-1	TRBD1	CASSFGRQGSTEAFF
TRBV10-3	once	TRBJ2-2	TRBD2	CAISERSGRAGVPGELFF
TRBV6-1	NA	TRBJ1-1	NA	CASSEALVPLMNTEAFF
TRBV13	once	TRBJ1-1	NA	CASSLGLWGRGTEAFF
TRBV9	once	TRBJ2-7	NA	CASSVKDSSYEQYF
TRBV30	NA	TRBJ1-1	NA	CAWSAGVNTEAFF
TRBV5-4	few	TRBJ2-1	TRBD2	CASQAKREVGNEQFF
TRBV6-5	NA	TRBJ1-5	TRBD1	CASSSRQGYSNQPQHF
TRBV7-3	NA	TRBJ2-1	TRBD2	CASSLTPGTNFYNEQFF
TRBV5-4	NA	TRBJ1-1	TRBD1	CASSVGGQLNTEAFF
TRBV5-1	NA	TRBJ2-7	TRBD1	CASSLGLGTGVDEQYF
TRBV6-5	NA	TRBJ2-6	TRBD1	CASSYSTGSGANVLTF
TRBV15	NA	TRBJ1-1	NA	CATSRDWATTANTEAFF
TRBV7-9	NA	TRBJ2-1	TRBD1	CASSLGGTGKFEQFF
TRBV7-9	NA	TRBJ1-1	NA	CASSQGQVEAFF
TRBV5-1	NA	TRBJ2-5	TRBD2	CASSFTGTSGSSETQYF
TRBV27	NA	TRBJ2-1	NA	CASKGGRPGLSSYNEQFF
TRBV12-5	NA	TRBJ2-1	NA	CASGLVLGGRASYNEQFF
TRBV4-1	NA	TRBJ2-7	TRBD1	CASSPPRQGSTYEQYF
TRBV6-1	NA	TRBJ1-2	NA	CASTLIQNYGYTF
TRBV5-6	NA	TRBJ1-2	TRBD1	CASSTGQGDYGYTF
TRBV19	NA	TRBJ2-1	NA	CASRQNNEQFF
TRBV14	NA	TRBJ2-7	NA	CATSRGNTYEQYF
TRBV27	NA	TRBJ2-7	TRBD2	CASTRTSGSHEQYF
TRBV19	NA	TRBJ2-1	TRBD2	CASSQLGLAPAEYNEQFF
TRBV10-3	NA	TRBJ1-5	NA	CAISETVNQPQHF
TRBV11-2	NA	TRBJ1-6	TRBD1	CASSEGQGNFYNSPLHF
TRBV18	few	TRBJ2-2	NA	CASSPDSGNPGELFF
TRBV6-6	NA	TRBJ1-2	NA	CASNEGANYGYTF
TRBV27	NA	TRBJ1-2	TRBD1	CASSSGTGLGYTF
TRBV18	NA	TRBJ1-2	TRBD1	CASSPTGTGGADYGYTF
TRBV2	NA	TRBJ1-5	NA	CASRVWGESNQPQHF
TRBV9	NA	TRBJ2-3	TRBD1	CASSAVAGTGTDTQYF
TRBV11-2	once	TRBJ2-7	NA	CASSLGAYEQYF
TRBV6-6	NA	TRBJ1-1	NA	CASSPKWNTEAFF